This record looks at one TCR beta chain sequence and its context. The antigen is unknown. The unsorted PBMC replicate PCRs were performed with about 0.3 ug DNA, some 30,000 T cell genomes. Per the original data handling: Because ImmunoSEQ provided only junction sequences with no quality scores, the filtering differed. This table comes from immunoSEQ multiplex PCR, and its TCRdb copy is limited to in-frame clones, with some not included. For V, J and clone size, that table is used; D and trimming come from the DNA. The data show 470,000 or so clones, approximately 78% seen once. V shed 2 bases and J shed 5 bases, with 9 bases lying between them. The length of the CDR3 is 13 residues. CDR1 and CDR2 from the germline V gene are MNHNS and SASEGT. These data originate in a study of shared clonotypes between healthy human individuals. General study findings and limits: Sampling covered nothing but blood. Tissue TCR repertoires likely differ from those found in blood.

The material sequenced was PBMCs. The rearrangement links TRBV6-1 to TRBJ2-5; D ambiguous. The receptor was isolated from a woman between 40 and 50 years old in good health. Some clones in this sample may be carry-over from other donors' samples. The CDR3, as DNA: TGTGCCAGCAGTGAATCTAGGCGCGAGACCCAGTACTTC. Residues: CASSESRRETQYF.